Shown below are 25 T cell receptor beta chains from a single sample sequenced in a study of beta chain features in type 1 diabetes. Expressed TCRB transcripts were sequenced after all isolated RNA was converted to cDNA. TCRdb's table, derived via immunoSEQ multiplex PCR, lists solely in-frame clones and lacks some. The repertoire holds some 150,000 clones, around a tenth seen once, with roughly 0.69% in the top ten. The sample consisted of central memory CD4+ T cells from blood. These receptors were collected from a man aged 18 to 29 in good health.

The V call is TRBV19, the J call TRBJ1-1; 12 positions agree with TRBD1. CDR3 length: 17 amino acids. Trimming took 3 bases from V and 5 from J; bases not matched to a gene: 10. CDR1 and CDR2 (germline): LNHDA, SQIVND (reference sequence). CDR3 protein: CASSMLGQGAIRTEAFF. CDR3 DNA: TGTGCCAGTAGTATGTTGGGACAGGGGGCAATAAGGACTGAAGCTTTCTTT.

There are a few counts of this clone. The gene calls are TRBV27 and TRBJ2-5, with D tentatively TRBD1 (6 bases). With 7 bases removed from V and 0 bases from J, the gap between germline ends came to 12 bases. CDR1 and CDR2 (germline): MNHEY, SMNVEV (reference sequence). CDR3 length: 14 residues. CDR3 in amino acids: CASKLDRNQETQYF. For the CDR3, the DNA is TGTGCCAGCAAACTAGACAGGAACCAAGAGACCCAGTACTTC.

This clone turned up a few times. The chain joins TRBV15 to TRBJ2-1, with D perhaps TRBD1 (6 bases). This CDR3 region has 14 residues. Germline V gene data show CDR1 as LNHNV and CDR2 as YYDKDF (reference sequence). The germline V and J ends were trimmed by 0 bases and 9 bases, with 12 bases remaining between them. The CDR3 is CATSRDKGVSEQFF. In DNA form, the CDR3 reads TGTGCCACCAGCAGAGATAAGGGGGTTTCTGAGCAGTTCTTC.

This clone was counted a few times. The rearrangement joins TRBV6-5 to TRBJ1-5; 7 bases fit TRBD1. The CDR3 is 13 amino acids. Per germline, CDR1 MNHEY and CDR2 SVGAGI. The trim removed 7 bases at V and 5 bases at J, leaving 5 bases unmatched. The CDR3 region has the DNA TGTGCCAGCACCGGGACAGATTATCAGCCCCAGCATTTT. Its translation: CASTGTDYQPQHF.

This clone was counted between two and nine times. CDR3 sequence: CASSRESRDEKLFF. CDR3 bases: TGTGCCAGCAGTCGGGAATCGAGGGATGAAAAACTGTTTTTT. The V gene is TRBV6-5, the J gene TRBJ1-4, with no clear D. The CDR3 extends over 14 amino acids. Trimming removed 5 bases from V and 6 bases from J, with 13 bases in between. Germline CDR1 reads MNHEY; CDR2 reads SVGAGI.

This clone was detected only a few times. This sequence joins TRBV5-1 and TRBJ2-5; weak D call: TRBD2 (6 bases). Deletions cut 0 bases from V and 2 bases from J, with 8 bases between. Germline-derived CDR1 and CDR2 are SGHRS and YFSETQ. CDR3 length: 14 residues. DNA of the CDR3: TGCGCCAGCAGCTTGGGGGGGAGGCAAGAGACCCAGTACTTC. Its protein product is CASSLGGRQETQYF.

In this sample, this clone turned up a few times. The chain carries TRBV6-1 and TRBJ2-3; 9 bases line up with TRBD1. This CDR3 has 13 amino acids. After removal of 8 bases from V and 4 bases from J, the junction contained 4 bases not matched to a gene. CDR1 is MNHNS and CDR2 is SASEGT in the germline V gene. The CDR3 region has the DNA TGTGCCAGCGGCGGGACAGGGCCAGATACGCAGTATTTT. It yields the protein CASGGTGPDTQYF.

This clone was observed a handful of times. The rearrangement uses TRBV7-9 and TRBJ2-3, with D possibly being TRBD1 (6 bases). From germline, CDR1 is SEHNR and CDR2 FQNEAQ (reference sequence). The CDR3 loop spans 15 amino acids. Deletions cut 1 base from V and 3 bases from J, with 11 bases between. The CDR3 coding sequence is TGTGCCAGCAGCTTAGTAGTGGGGGCAACAGATACGCAGTATTTT. This translates into CASSLVVGATDTQYF.

This sequence joins TRBV5-1 and TRBJ1-2; D unresolved. Trimming took 4 bases from V and 4 from J, leaving 14 bases between them. The CDR3 extends over 14 amino acids. From germline, CDR1 is SGHRS and CDR2 YFSETQ. The CDR3 DNA follows: TGCGCCAGCAGCCCCGAAGGCGGAACCTATGGCTACACCTTC. Residues: CASSPEGGTYGYTF. Drawing the rest from reference TRBV5-1 and TRBJ1-2, the complete variable domain is KAGVTQTPRYLIKTRGQQVTLSCSPISGHRSVSWYQQTPGQGLQFLFEYFSETQRNKGNFPGRFSGRQFSNSRSEMNVSTLELGDSALYLCASSPEGGTYGYTFGSGTRLTVV.

V gene TRBV11-2 combines with J gene TRBJ2-3; D is perhaps TRBD2 (6 bases). CDR1 and CDR2 (germline): SGHAT, FQNNGV. V was trimmed by 4 bases and J by 0 bases, leaving 11 bases between them. This CDR3 contains 15 residues. CDR3 sequence reads: CASSWRGFSTDTQYF. CDR3 DNA sequence: TGTGCCAGCAGCTGGCGGGGATTCAGCACAGATACGCAGTATTTT.

This clone was observed a few times. This chain uses TRBV5-1 with TRBJ2-5, with 10 nucleotides matching TRBD2. The CDR3 has 13 amino acids. Germline assignment: CDR1 SGHRS and CDR2 YFSETQ. V trimming: 7 bases; J trimming: 5 bases; junction bases outside the gene matches: 5. Here the CDR3 reads CASGAGGVETQYF. Here the CDR3 DNA reads TGCGCCAGCGGAGCGGGGGGGGTCGAGACCCAGTACTTC.

V gene TRBV5-5 combines with J gene TRBJ1-1, with TRBD1 matching 7 bases. Germline CDR1 is SGHKS and CDR2 is YYEKEE (reference sequence). The CDR3 contains 15 residues. V trimming: 0 bases; J trimming: 5 bases; junction bases outside the gene matches: 7. The CDR3 DNA is TGTGCCAGCAGCTTGGGACAGGGTCGGAGGACTGAAGCTTTCTTT. As protein: CASSLGQGRRTEAFF.

This clone turned up a few times. The chain is built from TRBV5-1 and TRBJ2-3, with D perhaps TRBD1 (6 bases). Germline CDR1 reads SGHRS; CDR2 reads YFSETQ. The length of the CDR3 is 15 residues. Trimming removed 4 bases from V and 2 bases from J, with 14 bases in between. The DNA for the CDR3 is TGCGCCAGCAGCACCCCGGACAGACCCACAGATACGCAGTATTTT. Translation gives CASSTPDRPTDTQYF.

The rearrangement uses TRBV7-3 and TRBJ1-6, with D perhaps TRBD1 (6 bases). CDR3 size: 14 residues. V lost 5 bases, J lost 5 bases, and 10 bases lay in between. Germline CDR1 SGHTA, CDR2 FQGTGA. CDR3 region: CASSPGQHNSPLHF. CDR3 DNA sequence: TGTGCCAGCAGCCCAGGACAGCATAATTCACCCCTCCACTTT.

The chain couples TRBV14 to TRBJ2-2; weak D call: TRBD1 (5 bases). Germline CDR1 is SGHDN and CDR2 is FVKESK. The ends were cut back, 1 base at V and 6 bases at J, with 12 bases in the middle. This CDR3 comprises 15 residues. The CDR3 bases are TGTGCCAGCAGCCAAGCCTTAGGGGTTGCCGGGGAGCTGTTTTTT. Translating it yields CASSQALGVAGELFF.

In DNA, the CDR3 is TGTGCCAGCACGGAAACAGCGAACACCGGGGAGCTGTTTTTT. It codes for CASTETANTGELFF. This chain connects TRBV7-3 to TRBJ2-2; D is undetermined. This CDR3 is 14 amino acids long. The germline V gene encodes CDR1 SGHTA and CDR2 FQGTGA. With 7 bases removed from V and 0 bases from J, the gap between germline ends came to 9 bases.

The chain is built from TRBV29-1 and TRBJ1-2; D possibly corresponds to TRBD1 (6 bases). V was pared by 0 bases and J by 4 bases, with 15 bases between. This CDR3 spans 15 amino acids. Germline lookup yields CDR1 SQVTM and CDR2 ANQGSEA. The CDR3 protein is CSVEDWGGLGYGYTF. CDR3 DNA: TGCAGCGTTGAAGATTGGGGGGGCCTGGGCTATGGCTACACCTTC.

The V call is TRBV18, the J call TRBJ2-7, with D maybe TRBD2 (6 bases). There are 15 residues in the CDR3. Germline V gene lookup returns CDR1 KGHSH and CDR2 LQKENI. Trimming left V 2 bases short and J 0 bases short, with 11 bases between. CDR3 sequence: CASSPSEGSSYEQYF. The CDR3 DNA follows: TGTGCCAGCTCACCATCGGAGGGATCCTCCTACGAGCAGTACTTC.

This clone was detected only a few times. V is TRBV11-2 and J is TRBJ2-3; 7 bases agree with TRBD2. This CDR3 spans 16 amino acids. In germline, CDR1 is SGHAT, CDR2 FQNNGV. V was clipped by 5 bases and J by 4 bases; unmatched bases: 12. Here the CDR3 reads CASSPRGMGGADTQYF. The CDR3 DNA reads as TGTGCCAGCAGCCCCCGAGGCATGGGGGGGGCAGATACGCAGTATTTT. The full variable domain, its missing parts supplied by reference TRBV11-2 and TRBJ2-3, is EAGVAQSPRYKIIEKRQSVAFWCNPISGHATLYWYQQILGQGPKLLIQFQNNGVVDDSQLPKDRFSAERLKGVDSTLKIQPAKLEDSAVYLCASSPRGMGGADTQYFGPGTRLTVL.

This clone was observed at least ten times. The J gene is TRBJ2-6, the V gene TRBV11-2; 8 positions match TRBD1. J gave up 1 base and V 6 bases, and 8 bases lay outside the gene matches. CDR1 and CDR2 from the germline V gene are SGHAT and FQNNGV. The CDR3 extends over 17 amino acids. The CDR3 protein is CASSYGTGASGANVLTF. Written as DNA, the CDR3 is TGTGCCAGCAGTTACGGGACAGGTGCTTCTGGGGCCAACGTCCTGACTTTC.

The CDR3 here is CASRPGVGTEAFF. The CDR3 DNA sequence: TGTGCCAGCCGTCCAGGGGTAGGCACTGAAGCTTTCTTT. The V gene is TRBV27, the J gene TRBJ1-1, with D possibly being TRBD1 (6 bases). Trimming left V 8 bases short and J 4 bases short, with 14 bases between. This CDR3 contains 13 residues. Germline V lookup: CDR1 MNHEY, CDR2 SMNVEV (reference sequence).

The CDR3 loop is CASSVVEGMTVGEQYF. The CDR3 DNA follows: TGTGCCAGCAGCGTAGTCGAGGGTATGACGGTCGGCGAGCAGTACTTC. The J gene is TRBJ2-7, the V gene TRBV9; D is perhaps TRBD2 (5 bases). This CDR3 is built from 16 residues. Germline V lookup: CDR1 SGDLS, CDR2 YYNGEE. V was trimmed by 0 bases and J by 6 bases, leaving 19 bases between them.

This clone has a handful of counts. The chain uses TRBV28 and TRBJ2-2; 8 nucleotides match TRBD2. J was trimmed by 6 bases and V by 9 bases; bases with no gene match: 12. CDR1 MDHEN and CDR2 SYDVKM come from the germline V gene. The CDR3 extends over 15 amino acids. The CDR3 nucleotides are TGTGCCAGTCCGCCCCGAACCGGGGGGGCCGGGGAGCTGTTTTTT. This gives the protein CASPPRTGGAGELFF.

This clone was seen only a few times. The chain carries TRBV29-1 and TRBJ2-3, with D perhaps TRBD1 (9 bases). Germline CDR1 reads SQVTM; CDR2 reads ANQGSEA. Trimming took 8 bases from V and 5 from J, leaving 20 bases between them. The CDR3 extends over 14 amino acids. This chain's CDR3 is CSTRGGQGKDTQYF. CDR3 nucleotide sequence: TGCAGCACCCGGGGGGGACAGGGAAAAGATACGCAGTATTTT.

The J gene is TRBJ2-3, the V gene TRBV27; TRBD1 is a possible D gene (6 bases). This CDR3 spans 14 amino acids. V lost 2 bases, J lost 4 bases, and 10 bases lay in between. CDR1 is MNHEY, CDR2 SMNVEV, per germline (reference sequence). The CDR3 reads CASSLNRAPDTQYF. CDR3 nucleotide sequence: TGTGCCAGCAGTTTAAACAGGGCCCCAGATACGCAGTATTTT.